The 16 T cell receptor beta chains given below trace back to one sample, sequenced in a study of blood T cells in healthy people across ages. The second PCR ran about 6 to 12 cycles with a sample-barcoded 5' primer and J-beta primers. TCRdb itself ran the 5' RACE reads through MiXCR, one entry per CDR3 protein. The sample has about 1.5 million distinct CDR3 sequences, 35% to 45% seen once. Material for sequencing was blood. The receptors were gathered from a woman aged 18-29 years in good health.

In this sample, this clonotype turned up a few times. This sequence joins TRBV7-2 and TRBJ2-7; D ambiguous. The ends were cut back, 5 bases at V and 3 bases at J, with 11 bases in the middle. Germline CDR1 reads SGHTA; CDR2 reads FQGNSA. This CDR3 is built from 13 residues. The DNA of the CDR3 is TGTGCCAGCAGCCCCCGATTGGACTACGAGCAGTACTTC. Encoded protein: CASSPRLDYEQYF.

The genes are TRBV11-2 and TRBJ2-1; 10 nucleotides align to TRBD2. Germline-derived CDR1 and CDR2 are SGHAT and FQNNGV. With 5 bases clipped from V and 0 bases from J, the junction kept 13 bases outside the gene matches. The CDR3 length is 19 residues. The CDR3 loop reads CASSRSLAGGPSSYNEQFF. The CDR3 DNA sequence: TGTGCCAGCAGCCGCAGTTTAGCGGGGGGTCCGAGCTCCTACAATGAGCAGTTCTTC.

Here the CDR3 DNA reads TGTGCCACCAGCCTTAGGGTAACCCATGGCTATGGCTACACCTTC. Protein sequence: CATSLRVTHGYGYTF. This chain connects TRBV15 to TRBJ1-2; D unclear. V was cut by 5 bases and J by 4 bases, with 17 bases left in between. CDR1 and CDR2 from the germline V gene are LNHNV and YYDKDF (reference sequence). This CDR3 spans 15 amino acids. Full variable domain (outside the CDR3, taken from reference TRBV15 and TRBJ1-2): DAMVIQNPRYQVTQFGKPVTLSCSQTLNHNVMYWYQQKSSQAPKLLFHYYDKDFNNEADTPDNFQSRRPNTSFCFLDIRSPGLGDTAMYLCATSLRVTHGYGYTFGSGTRLTVV.

In DNA form, the CDR3 reads TGTGCCAGCAGCTTAGCCTTACTAGCGGGGGACAATGAGCAGTTCTTC. Translation: CASSLALLAGDNEQFF. V usage is TRBV11-3 and J usage is TRBJ2-1; 11 nucleotides line up with TRBD2. Germline CDR1 and CDR2: SGHNT and YENEEA. CDR3 length: 16 amino acids. V shed 1 base and J 5 bases; nucleotides not matched to a gene: 4.

The V and J genes are TRBV12-3 or TRBV12-4 and TRBJ2-1, with TRBD2 identical over 10 bases. The CDR3 is 16 amino acids. V was clipped by 6 bases and J by 0 bases; unmatched bases: 5. CDR3 residues: CASRGLADSSYNEQFF. The DNA of the CDR3 is TGTGCCAGCAGAGGACTAGCGGATAGCTCCTACAATGAGCAGTTCTTC.

The chain links TRBV20-1 to TRBJ2-5; TRBD1 is a possible D gene (8 bases). Germline CDR1 and CDR2: DFQATT and SNEGSKA (reference sequence). Trimming took 5 bases from V and 1 from J, leaving 20 bases between them. CDR3 length equals 16 residues. CDR3 bases: TGCAGTGCTCGCCTAGGACAGGGAGGGGGCCAAGAGACCCAGTACTTC. Translated, it gives CSARLGQGGGQETQYF.

CDR3 in amino acids: CSVVTDGYTF. The DNA of the CDR3 is TGCAGCGTTGTCACGGATGGCTACACCTTC. The chain has TRBV29-1 and TRBJ1-2; D unclear. Looked up from germline, CDR1 is SQVTM and CDR2 is ANQGSEA. Trimming took off 4 bases at V and 6 bases at J, with 6 bases between the two ends. The CDR3 covers 10 residues. Based on the CDR3 plus reference TRBV29-1 and TRBJ1-2, the full variable domain is SAVISQKPSRDICQRGTSLTIQCQVDSQVTMMFWYRQQPGQSLTLIATANQGSEATYESGFVIDKFPISRPNLTFSTLTVSNMSPEDSSIYLCSVVTDGYTFGSGTRLTVV.

This sequence joins TRBV29-1 and TRBJ2-3; D remains ambiguous. The germline V gene has CDR1 SQVTM and CDR2 ANQGSEA. This CDR3 comprises 14 residues. V was pared by 3 bases and J by 2 bases, with 12 bases between. The CDR3 nucleotides read TGCAGCGTTGAGTTGCGGAGCTCCACAGATACGCAGTATTTT. Translated: CSVELRSSTDTQYF.

There are a few counts of this clonotype. This chain connects TRBV19 to TRBJ1-2, with TRBD1 identical over 7 bases. CDR1 is LNHDA, CDR2 SQIVND, per germline (reference sequence). V shed 6 bases and J 3 bases; nucleotides not matched to a gene: 10. This CDR3 comprises 15 residues. DNA for the CDR3: TGTGCCAGTAGCCTTCGAGGGACAGTCGACTATGGCTACACCTTC. This gives the protein CASSLRGTVDYGYTF.

A few counts support this clonotype. A junction boundary mismatches the germline segment, possibly from a read error. In DNA form, the CDR3 reads TGTGCTAGCAGCGGACCGGGACAGGTGAACACCGGGGAGCTGTTTTTT. Protein sequence: CASSGPGQVNTGELFF. The rearrangement joins TRBV7-7 to TRBJ2-2; 8 bases are a match to TRBD1. The CDR3 runs to 16 residues. The germline V gene encodes CDR1 SSHAT and CDR2 FNYEAQ (reference sequence).

This clonotype was picked up one time. The V call is TRBV20-1, the J call TRBJ2-3, with 11 bases that match TRBD2. Germline V lookup: CDR1 DFQATT, CDR2 SNEGSKA (reference sequence). This CDR3 is 15 amino acids long. In DNA form, the CDR3 reads TGCAGCCCCACAGGGACTAGCGGTAGCACAGATACGCAGTATTTT. Encoded protein: CSPTGTSGSTDTQYF.

The chain employs TRBV7-2 and TRBJ2-6; 8 bases match TRBD2. V trimming: 0 bases; J trimming: 3 bases; junction bases outside the gene matches: 4. CDR1 SGHTA and CDR2 FQGNSA come from the germline V gene. This CDR3 spans 17 amino acids. The DNA for the CDR3 is TGTGCCAGCAGCTTAGCTCGGGGGGGGGTTGGGGCCAACGTCCTGACTTTC. Residues: CASSLARGGVGANVLTF.

As to this clonotype: One end of the junction varies from germline; a read error may be responsible. The CDR3 sequence is CASRRRTMRADAQYF. CDR3 nucleotides: TGTGCCAGCAGGAGAAGGACAATGAGGGCAGATGCGCAGTATTTT. V gene TRBV12-3 or TRBV12-4 combines with J gene TRBJ2-3; possibly TRBD1 or TRBD2 for D (5 bases each). The length of the CDR3 is 15 residues.

This clonotype occurred a few times. This chain links TRBV4-1 with TRBJ2-1, with TRBD2 matching over 8 bases. There are 16 residues in the CDR3. The junction had 8 bases not matched to a gene; V was cut back by 2 bases and J by 5 bases. CDR1 MGHRA and CDR2 YSYEKL come from the germline V gene. The CDR3 sequence is CASSQFSTSVDNEQFF. The CDR3 bases are TGCGCCAGCAGCCAATTTTCGACTAGCGTCGACAATGAGCAGTTCTTC.

A few counts support this clonotype. The chain carries TRBV20-1 and TRBJ2-7; no clear D. The CDR3 consists of 13 residues. The V gene's germline CDR1 is DFQATT and CDR2 SNEGSKA (reference sequence). V was cut by 5 bases and J by 6 bases, with 17 bases left in between. The CDR3 DNA reads TGCAGTGCTTGCGTAGGGCTACCCTGCGAGCAGTACTTC. Translation: CSACVGLPCEQYF.

This clonotype was picked up a small number of times. The chain joins TRBV6-2 or TRBV6-3 to TRBJ2-6, with D uncertain. Germline CDR1 is MNHEY and CDR2 is SVGEGT. The V end was cut by 4 bases, the J end by 2 bases, with 3 bases between. There are 13 residues in the CDR3. The CDR3, as DNA: TGTGCCAGCAGTTGGCCTGGGGCCAACGTCCTGACTTTC. Translating it yields CASSWPGANVLTF.